The 10 T cell receptor beta chains below come from one sample, sequenced in a study of identifying expanded T cells in peripheral blood. Generated by immunoSEQ multiplex PCR, the TCRdb table keeps only in-frame clones and is missing some. The table lists about 100,000 clones, around nine tenths of them singletons, with less than 7% in the top ten. The sequencing sample was made of blood. All receptors derive from a person aged 18 to 70 in good health.

V gene TRBV6-1 combines with J gene TRBJ1-5; 10 nucleotides align to TRBD1. The CDR3 runs 15 residues. V shed 8 bases, J shed 6 bases, and the junction held 10 bases outside the gene matches. Germline values: CDR1 MNHNS, CDR2 SASEGT. The CDR3 sequence is CASLPDRGYSQPQHF. DNA of the CDR3: TGTGCCAGCCTACCGGACAGGGGGTATAGTCAGCCCCAGCATTTT.

By proportion, this clone is medium-sized (0.01 to 0.1%). The chain combines TRBV4-1 with TRBJ2-5, with D maybe TRBD1 (5 bases). Trimming removed 1 base at V and 0 bases at J, with 9 bases between. Germline V lookup: CDR1 MGHRA, CDR2 YSYEKL. This CDR3 is 15 amino acids long. The CDR3 nucleotides read TGCGCCAGCAGCCAAGGGGCGACAGACCAAGAGACCCAGTACTTC. It translates to CASSQGATDQETQYF.

The genes are TRBV7-2 and TRBJ2-1, with D uncertain. The germline V and J ends were trimmed by 2 bases and 0 bases, with 11 bases remaining between them. The CDR3 runs 16 residues. The germline V gene has CDR1 SGHTA and CDR2 FQGNSA. CDR3 in DNA: TGTGCCAGCAGCTTAAGATCGGCTAGCTCCTACAATGAGCAGTTCTTC. This codes for CASSLRSASSYNEQFF.

V usage is TRBV4-1 and J usage is TRBJ2-2; 10 bases align to TRBD2. V was clipped by 5 bases and J by 5 bases; unmatched bases: 17. This CDR3 region has 19 residues. CDR1 and CDR2 (germline): MGHRA, YSYEKL. CDR3 nucleotides: TGCGCCAGCAGCTTTACACTAGCGGGAAAGGGGGATGTAACCGGGGAGCTGTTTTTT. Translated, it gives CASSFTLAGKGDVTGELFF.

This chain uses TRBV5-5 with TRBJ1-2; tentative D call: TRBD1 (5 bases). The CDR3 extends over 16 amino acids. The germline V gene has CDR1 SGHKS and CDR2 YYEKEE (reference sequence). The V gene lost 4 bases and the J gene lost 5 bases, with 21 bases spanning the gap. The CDR3 DNA is TGTGCCAGCAGCCACACAAGTGGGCAGGGAGGGTATGGCTACACCTTC. As protein: CASSHTSGQGGYGYTF.

The chain employs TRBV6-1 and TRBJ2-5; D assignment may be TRBD1 or TRBD2 (5 bases each). From germline, CDR1 is MNHNS and CDR2 SASEGT. The CDR3 consists of 15 residues. The V end lost 6 bases, the J end lost 4 bases, and 18 bases lay between the germline ends. The CDR3 region has the DNA TGTGCCAGCAGGAGGGGTAGTATGGGCCGAGAGACCCAGTACTTC. This codes for CASRRGSMGRETQYF.

V and J are TRBV4-1 and TRBJ2-7; perhaps TRBD2 as D (5 bases). CDR1 MGHRA and CDR2 YSYEKL come from the germline V gene. This CDR3 is 17 amino acids long. Trimming took 5 bases from V and 3 from J, leaving 23 bases between them. For the CDR3, the DNA is TGCGCCAGCAGCGAAGCGATCACGGGGTGGCGAAGCTACGAGCAGTACTTC. Protein product: CASSEAITGWRSYEQYF.

The genes are TRBV7-2 and TRBJ2-1; D perhaps matches TRBD1 (6 bases). Trimming removed 2 bases from V and 1 base from J, with 9 bases in between. The CDR3 sequence is 15 residues long. Germline loops: CDR1 SGHTA, CDR2 FQGNSA. In DNA form, the CDR3 reads TGTGCCAGCAGCTTAACCCAGGGGTCCTACAATGAGCAGTTCTTC. Protein: CASSLTQGSYNEQFF.

The chain employs TRBV9 and TRBJ2-7; tentatively, D is TRBD1 or TRBD2 (7 bases each). The CDR3 sequence is 15 residues long. Deletions cut 0 bases from V and 3 bases from J, with 13 bases between. The V gene's germline CDR1 is SGDLS and CDR2 YYNGEE. The CDR3 region is CASSVGSGTDYEQYF. The CDR3 DNA reads as TGTGCCAGCAGCGTAGGGAGCGGGACAGACTACGAGCAGTACTTC.

This clone was seen more than once but under ten times. The chain joins TRBV29-1 to TRBJ2-5; D is uncertain. The CDR3 length is 13 residues. Germline V gene data show CDR1 as SQVTM and CDR2 as ANQGSEA. Deletions cut 5 bases from V and 0 bases from J, with 10 bases between. The CDR3 bases are TGCAGCGTTTATTACCCTTACCAAGAGACCCAGTACTTC. Protein product: CSVYYPYQETQYF. The complete variable domain, with remaining parts taken from reference TRBV29-1 and TRBJ2-5, reads SAVISQKPSRDICQRGTSLTIQCQVDSQVTMMFWYRQQPGQSLTLIATANQGSEATYESGFVIDKFPISRPNLTFSTLTVSNMSPEDSSIYLCSVYYPYQETQYFGPGTRLLVL.